The 16 T cell receptor beta chains given below trace back to one sample, sequenced in a study of shared clonotypes between healthy human individuals. Sequencing was performed with immunoSEQ multiplex PCR; in TCRdb, only in-frame clones are kept and a portion is missing. The top ten hold around 0.14% of the sample, which has 2,500,000 or so clones, about 92% seen once. Source material: naive CD4+ T cells sorted from blood. Subset here: CD45RA+ positively selected. All receptors derive from a man aged 18 to 29 in good health.

This CDR3 is CASSLDNFYGYTF. DNA of the CDR3: TGTGCCAGCAGCTTAGACAACTTCTATGGCTACACCTTC. J is TRBJ1-2 and V is TRBV7-9; D unclear. This CDR3 comprises 13 residues. Germline lookup yields CDR1 SEHNR and CDR2 FQNEAQ (reference sequence). V gave up 1 base and J gave up 4 bases, with 7 bases separating them.

The chain couples TRBV5-6 to TRBJ2-7; 8 bases align to TRBD1. Germline CDR1 SGHDT, CDR2 YYEEEE. V shed 2 bases, J shed 2 bases, and the junction held 12 bases outside the gene matches. The CDR3 extends over 17 amino acids. CDR3 in DNA: TGTGCCAGCAGCTTCTTGGACAGGGACACTACTACCTACGAGCAGTACTTC. Translating gives CASSFLDRDTTTYEQYF.

The chain recombines TRBV19 with TRBJ1-2; D is possibly TRBD1 (5 bases). The CDR3 has 17 residues. CDR1 LNHDA and CDR2 SQIVND come from the germline V gene (reference sequence). Between the trimmed V and J ends, which lost 3 bases and 0 bases, there was a span of 17 bases. In nucleotides, the CDR3 is TGTGCCAGTAGTATCGCAATACAGGTACCAGCTAACTATGGCTACACCTTC. Protein sequence: CASSIAIQVPANYGYTF.

The rearrangement joins TRBV6-5 to TRBJ1-6; no definite D call. Germline V gene data show CDR1 as MNHEY and CDR2 as SVGAGI. This CDR3 region has 15 residues. Trimming removed 0 bases at V and 5 bases at J, with 8 bases between. The CDR3 bases are TGTGCCAGCAGTTACTCCCGCAGTGATAATTCACCCCTCCACTTT. Amino acids: CASSYSRSDNSPLHF.

The chain uses TRBV6-1 and TRBJ2-7; D is possibly TRBD1 (6 bases). Germline CDR1 reads MNHNS; CDR2 reads SASEGT. The germline V and J ends were trimmed by 6 bases and 4 bases, with 16 bases remaining between them. This CDR3 is 14 amino acids long. CDR3 region: CASRGTRLEYEQYF. Written as DNA, the CDR3 is TGTGCCAGCAGAGGGACACGGTTGGAGTACGAGCAGTACTTC.

This clone appeared a single time. The genes are TRBV15 and TRBJ1-2; 8 nucleotides line up with TRBD1. After removal of 4 bases from V and 5 bases from J, the junction contained 9 bases not matched to a gene. The CDR3 has 15 residues. CDR1 is LNHNV and CDR2 is YYDKDF in the germline V gene (reference sequence). The CDR3 sequence: CATSITGGEEYGYTF. The CDR3 region has the DNA TGTGCCACCAGCATTACAGGGGGAGAAGAGTATGGCTACACCTTC.

The rearrangement uses TRBV6-1 and TRBJ1-3; D is ambiguous. The CDR3 length is 15 residues. Trimming left V 1 base short and J 0 bases short, with 7 bases between. Per the germline V gene, CDR1 is MNHNS and CDR2 is SASEGT. CDR3 protein: CASSEVGDSGNTIYF. CDR3 sequence (DNA): TGTGCCAGCAGTGAAGTCGGGGACTCTGGAAACACCATATATTTT.

J is TRBJ1-2 and V is TRBV7-9; D remains unclear. The CDR3 consists of 15 residues. Germline V gives CDR1 SEHNR, CDR2 FQNEAQ (reference sequence). The ends were cut back, 5 bases at V and 1 base at J, with 14 bases in the middle. The CDR3 here is CASSPSGIDNYGYTF. CDR3 sequence (DNA): TGTGCCAGCAGCCCCTCGGGGATAGATAACTATGGCTACACCTTC.

Written as DNA, the CDR3 is TGTGCCACCAGCTCTGCGGTGGAAGGAGGGAGAGACATTCAGTACTTC. Its translation is CATSSAVEGGRDIQYF. The genes are TRBV15 and TRBJ2-4; a weak D match, TRBD2 (6 bases). Germline assignment: CDR1 LNHNV and CDR2 YYDKDF (reference sequence). This CDR3 contains 16 residues. V lost 5 bases and J lost 8, with 22 bases in between.

CDR3 nucleotide sequence: TGTGCCAGCAACGAACAGGGGGGGACAGATACGCAGTATTTT. This gives the protein CASNEQGGTDTQYF. This chain links TRBV7-2 with TRBJ2-3, with TRBD1 as a possible D gene (8 bases). Germline values: CDR1 SGHTA, CDR2 FQGNSA. V was trimmed by 7 bases and J by 3 bases, leaving 14 bases between them. The CDR3 is 14 residues long.

The chain employs TRBV5-4 and TRBJ2-5, with 7 bases fitting TRBD2. Germline V gene sequence: CDR1 SGHNT, CDR2 YYREEE (reference sequence). J lost 3 bases, V lost 4 bases, and 6 bases had no gene match. The CDR3 spans 14 residues. In DNA, the CDR3 is TGTGCCAGCAGCCACCCCCGGGGGGAAGAGACCCAGTACTTC. The encoded protein is CASSHPRGEETQYF.

This chain joins TRBV15 and TRBJ1-5, with D possibly TRBD1 on 5 matching bases. Trimming shortened V by 0 bases and J by 1 base, and 13 bases separated the two germline ends. Germline V gene sequence: CDR1 LNHNV, CDR2 YYDKDF (reference sequence). The CDR3 totals 17 residues. The CDR3 here is CATSREKGIKSNQPQHF. CDR3 nucleotides: TGTGCCACCAGCAGAGAAAAGGGGATCAAGAGCAATCAGCCCCAGCATTTT.

This clone was detected only once. Here the CDR3 reads CASSLEPAGVEQFF. The CDR3 nucleotides read TGCGCCAGCAGCTTGGAACCGGCGGGGGTTGAGCAGTTCTTC. The chain is built from TRBV5-1 and TRBJ2-1, with TRBD2 matching over 7 bases. V lost 0 bases and J lost 9; bases outside the gene matches: 6. CDR3 size: 14 residues. CDR1 is SGHRS, CDR2 YFSETQ, per germline.

As DNA, the CDR3 is TGTGCCAGCAGTTGGGGGGGAGGGTCCAATCAGCCCCAGCATTTT. As protein: CASSWGGGSNQPQHF. The V and J genes are TRBV27 and TRBJ1-5; tentatively, D is TRBD1 (5 bases). The CDR3 covers 15 residues. CDR1 and CDR2 from the germline V gene are MNHEY and SMNVEV (reference sequence). Trimming stripped 4 bases from V and 3 bases from J, with 13 bases between.

The chain uses TRBV5-1 and TRBJ2-5; TRBD1 matches at 12 bases. The germline V gene encodes CDR1 SGHRS and CDR2 YFSETQ. This CDR3 comprises 16 residues. Trimming removed 4 bases from V and 5 bases from J; junction bases left unmatched: 9. CDR3: CASSPGGTGGEETQYF. The CDR3 bases are TGCGCCAGCAGCCCAGGAGGGACAGGGGGCGAGGAGACCCAGTACTTC.

The chain is built from TRBV28 and TRBJ2-2, with TRBD2 as a possible D gene (5 bases). V lost 7 bases to trimming and J lost 7 bases, with 13 bases between them. There are 13 residues in the CDR3. Germline V gene lookup returns CDR1 MDHEN and CDR2 SYDVKM. CDR3 sequence reads: CASTRAGIGELFF. The CDR3 DNA reads TGTGCCAGCACCCGGGCGGGCATCGGGGAGCTGTTTTTT.